These 32 T cell receptor beta chains share one sample of origin, sequenced in a study of a mutant IDH1 vaccine in newly diagnosed glioma. Described time point: week 5, during vaccination. With topical imiquimod, each dose of the vaccine consisted of 300 ug of mutant IDH1 20-mer peptide. What these receptors recognize is not known. Libraries were prepared by immunoSEQ multiplex PCR; TCRdb keeps only in-frame clonotypes and omits some of them. The top ten hold approximately 3.3% of the sample, which has roughly 51,000 clones, 82% seen once. Material: PBMCs, obtained from a glioma patient whose treatment included an IDH1 peptide vaccine. These receptors were obtained from a woman in her late teens or twenties with glioma. Some clones in this sample may be carry-over from other donors' samples.

The gene calls are TRBV27 and TRBJ2-7; D is possibly TRBD2 (7 bases). The CDR3 covers 15 residues. Deletions cut 3 bases from V and 3 bases from J, with 15 bases between. Germline lookup yields CDR1 MNHEY and CDR2 SMNVEV (reference sequence). CDR3 DNA: TGTGCCAGCAGTTTTAGGGGGGGTTTCGGCTACGAGCAGTACTTC. Translated, it gives CASSFRGGFGYEQYF.

CDR3 in DNA: TGTGCCAGCAGCTCCACAACAGGGGGCTGGAATCAGCCCCAGCATTTT. It specifies CASSSTTGGWNQPQHF. V gene TRBV7-8 combines with J gene TRBJ1-5; TRBD1 matches at 9 bases. The CDR3 consists of 16 residues. Germline V gene data show CDR1 as SGHVS and CDR2 as FQNEAQ. The junction had 8 bases not matched to a gene; V was cut back by 4 bases and J by 4 bases.

The V and J genes are TRBV29-1 and TRBJ1-2; TRBD1 matches at 8 bases. Germline CDR1 reads SQVTM; CDR2 reads ANQGSEA. J lost 5 bases, V lost 3 bases, and 5 bases had no gene match. The CDR3 has 13 residues. The CDR3 loop is CSVDGQGAYGYTF. Here the CDR3 DNA reads TGCAGCGTTGACGGGCAGGGGGCGTATGGCTACACCTTC.

The chain employs TRBV25-1 and TRBJ2-5; a weak D match, TRBD1 (6 bases). This CDR3 is 14 amino acids long. Germline CDR1 MGHDK, CDR2 SYGVNS. Between the trimmed V and J ends, which lost 7 bases and 4 bases, there was a span of 16 bases. CDR3 residues: CASTARQGRETQYF. The CDR3 DNA reads as TGTGCCAGCACGGCCCGCCAGGGGCGAGAGACCCAGTACTTC.

The rearrangement uses TRBV29-1 and TRBJ1-2, with D uncertain. Trimming shortened V by 3 bases and J by 4 bases, and 12 bases separated the two germline ends. CDR3 size: 13 residues. The germline CDR1 and CDR2 sequences are SQVTM and ANQGSEA. The CDR3 region has the DNA TGCAGCGTTGATTCAGTAGACCTCTATGGCTACACCTTC. Protein product: CSVDSVDLYGYTF.

The J gene is TRBJ1-5, the V gene TRBV27; maybe TRBD1 (6 bases). Germline lookup yields CDR1 MNHEY and CDR2 SMNVEV (reference sequence). V was clipped by 6 bases and J by 1 base, with 10 bases between them. The CDR3 has 14 residues. As DNA, the CDR3 is TGTGCCAGCAGACAAACAGGGAGCAATCAGCCCCAGCATTTT. Translated: CASRQTGSNQPQHF.

V usage is TRBV6-6 and J usage is TRBJ2-7, with 7 bases fitting TRBD1. Germline CDR1 is MNHNY and CDR2 is SVGAGI (reference sequence). The J segment lost 6 bases and the V segment lost 5 bases, leaving 7 bases of the junction unmatched. This CDR3 has 13 amino acids. CDR3 region: CASSRQGPSEQYF. For the CDR3, the DNA is TGTGCCAGCAGTCGACAGGGACCTAGCGAGCAGTACTTC.

V and J are TRBV7-8 and TRBJ2-2, with D hard to call. In germline, CDR1 is SGHVS, CDR2 FQNEAQ. The V and J ends lost 5 bases and 2 bases respectively, with 15 bases between them. CDR3 size: 16 residues. The CDR3: CASSIRKVLNTGELFF. In nucleotides, the CDR3 is TGTGCCAGCAGCATACGGAAGGTCCTAAACACCGGGGAGCTGTTTTTT.

As regards this clone: Germline and junction disagree at one end, which may indicate a read error. The V call is TRBV7-7, the J call TRBJ2-5; 10 bases map to TRBD2. The CDR3 runs 15 residues. From germline, CDR1 is SSHAT and CDR2 FNYEAQ (reference sequence). The CDR3 spells CASSFSGRQEETQYF. As DNA, the CDR3 is TGTGCTAGCAGTTTTAGCGGGAGGCAGGAAGAGACCCAGTACTTC.

This chain links TRBV6-6 with TRBJ1-2; no reliable D call. V was pared by 6 bases and J by 4 bases, with 18 bases between. This CDR3 spans 15 amino acids. The germline CDR1 and CDR2 sequences are MNHNY and SVGAGI (reference sequence). CDR3 sequence reads: CASSTGSMGGYGYTF. CDR3 DNA sequence: TGTGCCAGCAGCACTGGGTCCATGGGCGGCTATGGCTACACCTTC.

The chain uses TRBV7-9 and TRBJ2-1; 9 nucleotides line up with TRBD2. The germline V gene has CDR1 SEHNR and CDR2 FQNEAQ (reference sequence). Germline trimming cut 3 bases from V and 4 bases from J; bases unmatched to any gene: 4. The CDR3 contains 15 residues. The DNA for the CDR3 is TGTGCCAGCAGCTTGGGGACTAGCACTTACAATGAGCAGTTCTTC. Protein sequence: CASSLGTSTYNEQFF.

The V gene is TRBV27, the J gene TRBJ1-1, with D perhaps matching TRBD1 (5 bases). V was clipped by 1 base and J by 1 base, with 7 bases between them. CDR3 length: 14 residues. Germline CDR1 MNHEY, CDR2 SMNVEV (reference sequence). The CDR3 bases are TGTGCCAGCAGTTTATTTGGGGGGAACACTGAAGCTTTCTTT. Encoded protein: CASSLFGGNTEAFF.

The sample holds one count of this clone. J is TRBJ2-1 and V is TRBV18, with D unresolved. Trimming removed 0 bases from V and 11 bases from J, with 17 bases in between. The CDR3 loop spans 15 amino acids. Germline V gives CDR1 KGHSH, CDR2 LQKENI. The CDR3 sequence is CASSPPIPEGNQQFF. CDR3 sequence (DNA): TGTGCCAGCTCACCACCTATCCCCGAAGGTAATCAGCAGTTCTTC.

The DNA of the CDR3 is TGTGCCAGCAGTGCGACAGGGGTAAATGGGGCCAACGTCCTGACTTTC. This gives the protein CASSATGVNGANVLTF. The chain couples TRBV6-1 to TRBJ2-6; TRBD1 matches 8 bases. With 4 bases clipped from V and 3 bases from J, the junction kept 5 bases outside the gene matches. The CDR3 covers 16 residues. Germline CDR1 is MNHNS and CDR2 is SASEGT.

The chain is built from TRBV4-2 and TRBJ2-1, with 10 bases identical to TRBD2. Germline CDR1 reads LGHNA; CDR2 reads YNFKEQ. The V gene end was trimmed by 0 bases and the J gene end by 10 bases; junction bases not matched to a gene: 9. The CDR3 has 16 residues. The CDR3 DNA reads TGTGCCAGCAGCCAAGAAAGGGCTAGCGGGGGTTCGGAGCAGTTCTTC. Protein sequence: CASSQERASGGSEQFF.

As for this clone: Other DNA variants within this sample encode the same CDR3. The J gene is TRBJ2-1, the V gene TRBV20-1, with no clear D. Germline-derived CDR1 and CDR2 are DFQATT and SNEGSKA (reference sequence). This CDR3 region has 11 residues. The ends were cut back, 6 bases at V and 6 bases at J, with 9 bases in the middle. CDR3 in amino acids: CSASTSNEQFF. CDR3 DNA: TGCAGTGCCAGTACCAGCAATGAGCAGTTCTTC.

This chain joins TRBV7-2 and TRBJ2-1; 8 bases are shared with TRBD2. The trim removed 5 bases at V and 7 bases at J, leaving 16 bases unmatched. Germline V gene sequence: CDR1 SGHTA, CDR2 FQGNSA. The CDR3 spans 17 residues. The CDR3 DNA reads TGTGCCAGCAGCCCCTCGGCGTGGGCGGGAGGTGGTAATGAGCAGTTCTTC. It is translated as CASSPSAWAGGGNEQFF.

Note on this clone: Other DNA sequences in this sample translate to the same CDR3. The chain joins TRBV21-1 to TRBJ1-1; TRBD1, the D gene given by the table, was not confirmed from the DNA. TRBV21-1 has pseudogene status. The CDR3 is 16 residues long. The CDR3 reads CASSTLPQGSVTEAFF. The DNA for the CDR3 is TGTGCCAGCAGCACCCTTCCCCAGGGAAGCGTCACTGAAGCTTTCTTT.

The chain combines TRBV4-2 with TRBJ2-2; D ambiguous. Trimming left V 0 bases short and J 2 bases short, with 4 bases between. CDR1 is LGHNA and CDR2 is YNFKEQ in the germline V gene. This CDR3 comprises 14 residues. The CDR3, as DNA: TGTGCCAGCAGCCAAGACCCTAACACCGGGGAGCTGTTTTTT. Its protein is CASSQDPNTGELFF.

The chain uses TRBV19 and TRBJ2-3; no firm D call. This CDR3 region has 15 residues. V gave up 1 base and J gave up 2 bases, with 10 bases separating them. Germline CDR1 reads LNHDA; CDR2 reads SQIVND (reference sequence). The CDR3 bases are TGTGCCAGTAGTATAGGGGTGAACCCCACAGATACGCAGTATTTT. This encodes CASSIGVNPTDTQYF.

This sequence joins TRBV5-4 and TRBJ2-1; no reliable D call. The germline gives CDR1 SGHNT, CDR2 YYREEE (reference sequence). There are 12 residues in the CDR3. Trimming cost V 1 base and J 5 bases, with 4 bases left between them. The CDR3 reads CASSLTHNEQFF. CDR3 bases: TGTGCCAGCAGCTTGACTCACAATGAGCAGTTCTTC.

The chain joins TRBV5-4 to TRBJ1-6; D is unclear. V dropped 4 bases and J dropped 0 bases, with 11 bases sitting between them. This CDR3 is 16 amino acids long. CDR1 is SGHNT and CDR2 is YYREEE in the germline V gene (reference sequence). CDR3 in DNA: TGTGCCAGCAGCCCCGGCGCGAGCTCCTATAATTCACCCCTCCACTTT. It is translated as CASSPGASSYNSPLHF. The full variable domain, with the rest looked up from reference TRBV5-4 and TRBJ1-6, is ETGVTQSPTHLIKTRGQQVTLRCSSQSGHNTVSWYQQALGQGPQFIFQYYREEENGRGNFPPRFSGLQFPNYSSELNVNALELDDSALYLCASSPGASSYNSPLHFGNGTRLTVT.

V is TRBV18 and J is TRBJ1-3, with 7 bases fitting TRBD1. This CDR3 region has 15 residues. Germline loops: CDR1 KGHSH, CDR2 LQKENI. V lost 8 bases, J lost 0 bases, and 7 bases stayed unmatched. The CDR3 coding sequence is TGTGCCAGCAATCGACAGGGCAGCTCTGGAAACACCATATATTTT. Its translation is CASNRQGSSGNTIYF.

The chain combines TRBV6-1 with TRBJ1-4; D ambiguous. CDR1 MNHNS and CDR2 SASEGT come from the germline V gene. The CDR3 covers 11 residues. V lost 6 bases and J lost 10, with 9 bases in between. This chain's CDR3 is CASRSDGKLFF. The CDR3 nucleotides are TGTGCCAGCAGAAGCGACGGAAAACTGTTTTTT.

The chain uses TRBV13 and TRBJ2-1, with D unresolved. Germline lookup yields CDR1 PRHDT and CDR2 FYEKMQ (reference sequence). This CDR3 contains 17 residues. Between the trimmed V and J ends, which lost 6 bases and 3 bases, there was a span of 21 bases. The CDR3 spells CASSPQLNSADYNEQFF. The CDR3 nucleotides read TGTGCCAGCAGTCCCCAACTTAACTCCGCCGACTACAATGAGCAGTTCTTC.

The chain couples TRBV2 to TRBJ2-7; 11 positions match TRBD2. Germline loops: CDR1 SNHLY, CDR2 FYNNEI. Trimming cost V 6 bases and J 0 bases; bases outside gene matches: 4. CDR3 length equals 15 residues. This CDR3 is CASRPTSGVSYEQYF. The CDR3 DNA follows: TGTGCCAGCAGACCGACTAGCGGGGTCTCCTACGAGCAGTACTTC.

This chain links TRBV6-5 with TRBJ1-4; the match to TRBD1 covers 7 bases. V was pared by 1 base and J by 4 bases, with 3 bases of the junction left unmatched. The CDR3 spans 15 residues. Germline-derived CDR1 and CDR2 are MNHEY and SVGAGI. CDR3 region: CASSYYRGLNEKLFF. The CDR3 DNA is TGTGCCAGCAGTTACTACAGGGGTCTTAATGAAAAACTGTTTTTT.

The chain combines TRBV28 with TRBJ1-4, with a tentative D call TRBD1 (5 bases). The germline V gene encodes CDR1 MDHEN and CDR2 SYDVKM. V lost 3 bases and J 8 bases, leaving 13 bases between the germline ends. This CDR3 is built from 14 residues. CDR3 loop: CASSFSAGREKLFF. CDR3 DNA sequence: TGTGCCAGCAGTTTCTCGGCAGGGAGGGAAAAACTGTTTTTT.

This chain joins TRBV9 and TRBJ1-1; D not certain. V gave up 1 base and J gave up 2 bases, with 3 bases separating them. This CDR3 has 12 amino acids. Germline V lookup: CDR1 SGDLS, CDR2 YYNGEE. The DNA of the CDR3 is TGTGCCAGCAGCGTATCTAACACTGAAGCTTTCTTT. This encodes CASSVSNTEAFF.

CDR3 sequence (DNA): TGTGCCAGCAGCCAAGATTGGTACGAGCAGTACTTC. The encoded protein is CASSQDWYEQYF. The chain has TRBV14 and TRBJ2-7, with D hard to call. Germline values: CDR1 SGHDN, CDR2 FVKESK. Trimming removed 0 bases from V and 4 bases from J, with 4 bases in between. This CDR3 region has 12 residues.

The chain carries TRBV25-1 and TRBJ2-7, with 9 bases aligning to TRBD2. With V trimmed by 0 bases and J by 1 base, 4 bases remained unmatched. Germline V CDR1 and CDR2: MGHDK, SYGVNS. The CDR3 is 16 residues long. As DNA, the CDR3 is TGTGCCAGCAGTGAATATTCGCTAGCGGGGTCCTACGAGCAGTACTTC. Encoded protein: CASSEYSLAGSYEQYF.

The V gene is TRBV9, the J gene TRBJ2-5; perhaps TRBD2 as D (6 bases). CDR3 length: 17 amino acids. V was clipped by 4 bases and J by 4 bases, with 23 bases between them. CDR1 SGDLS and CDR2 YYNGEE come from the germline V gene. The DNA of the CDR3 is TGTGCCAGCAGCCCGCATTTCGGACTACCCCCCTCAGAGACCCAGTACTTC. This sequence encodes CASSPHFGLPPSETQYF.